The 9 T cell receptor beta chains below were found in one sample sequenced in a study of blood T cell repertoires in COVID-19. Measured with immunoSEQ multiplex PCR; TCRdb has only the in-frame clones, and not every one. This sample carries approximately 480,000 clones, about nine tenths of them seen once, and the ten largest clones take around 0.64%. Sequences were obtained from PBMCs or T cells enriched from blood (not recorded which). The origin of the receptors is a woman younger than 30 who had recovered from COVID-19.

This chain connects TRBV29-1 to TRBJ1-2; 7 nucleotides match TRBD1. Germline CDR1 SQVTM, CDR2 ANQGSEA. The J segment lost 2 bases and the V segment lost 7 bases, leaving 10 bases of the junction unmatched. The CDR3 runs 14 residues. CDR3 sequence reads: CSAKQGNSNYGYTF. CDR3 nucleotide sequence: TGCAGCGCGAAACAGGGGAACTCCAACTATGGCTACACCTTC.

This chain uses TRBV5-1 with TRBJ1-1; no reliable D call. Germline values: CDR1 SGHRS, CDR2 YFSETQ. V lost 0 bases and J 4 bases, leaving 7 bases between the germline ends. This CDR3 spans 13 amino acids. The chain's CDR3 is CASSLGLITEAFF. The CDR3 DNA sequence: TGCGCCAGCAGCTTGGGTCTTATCACTGAAGCTTTCTTT.

CDR3 bases: TGTGCCTGGAGAGGGTGGGAGCCTAATGAAAAACTGTTTTTT. This gives the protein CAWRGWEPNEKLFF. This sequence joins TRBV30 and TRBJ1-4; D is ambiguous. There are 14 residues in the CDR3. V was cut by 3 bases and J by 3 bases, with 11 bases left in between. Germline assignment: CDR1 GTSNPN and CDR2 SVGIG (reference sequence).

J is TRBJ2-1 and V is TRBV5-1, with D unclear. This CDR3 contains 17 residues. V lost 0 bases to trimming and J lost 0 bases, with 13 bases between them. From germline, CDR1 is SGHRS and CDR2 YFSETQ. The chain's CDR3 is CASSLVSFYGSYNEQFF. The CDR3 DNA sequence: TGCGCCAGCAGCTTGGTCTCGTTCTACGGCTCCTACAATGAGCAGTTCTTC. Filled out from reference TRBV5-1 and TRBJ2-1, the complete variable domain reads KAGVTQTPRYLIKTRGQQVTLSCSPISGHRSVSWYQQTPGQGLQFLFEYFSETQRNKGNFPGRFSGRQFSNSRSEMNVSTLELGDSALYLCASSLVSFYGSYNEQFFGPGTRLTVL.

In DNA form, the CDR3 reads TGTGCCAGCAGCCAAGATAGAACGGGGGGGCCAGATACGCAGTATTTT. Its protein is CASSQDRTGGPDTQYF. J is TRBJ2-3 and V is TRBV3-1 (or the pseudogene TRBV3-2); 8 bases match TRBD2. The CDR3 runs to 16 residues. The germline gives CDR1 LGHDT, CDR2 YNNKEL (reference sequence). Trimming cost V 0 bases and J 4 bases; bases outside gene matches: 6.

This clone was seen a few times. The V call is TRBV5-1, the J call TRBJ2-7; 10 bases agree with TRBD2. This CDR3 has 17 amino acids. Per germline, CDR1 SGHRS and CDR2 YFSETQ. V trimming: 2 bases; J trimming: 1 base; junction bases outside the gene matches: 9. CDR3 sequence (DNA): TGCGCCAGCAGCTTTACAGCGGGGGGGCCGTTGTCCTACGAGCAGTACTTC. Its protein is CASSFTAGGPLSYEQYF.

The chain recombines TRBV20-1 with TRBJ1-4; 10 bases are shared with TRBD1. The CDR3 sequence is 14 residues long. CDR1 and CDR2 (germline): DFQATT, SNEGSKA (reference sequence). V lost 3 bases, J lost 7 bases, and 5 bases stayed unmatched. The DNA for the CDR3 is TGCAGTGCTAGTGGGGGACAGGGGCTTGAAAAACTGTTTTTT. It encodes CSASGGQGLEKLFF.

This chain links TRBV5-1 with TRBJ2-3; 7 nucleotides match TRBD2. Trimming at V came to 4 bases and at J to 4 bases, leaving 12 bases not matched to a gene. CDR3 length equals 16 residues. From germline, CDR1 is SGHRS and CDR2 YFSETQ. Written as DNA, the CDR3 is TGCGCCAGCAGCGGACTAGAGCGGGGAGGCCCAGATACGCAGTATTTT. It yields the protein CASSGLERGGPDTQYF.

This clone was recorded once. This chain connects TRBV4-1 to TRBJ2-3; 7 nucleotides match TRBD1. The J segment lost 4 bases and the V segment lost 3 bases, leaving 7 bases of the junction unmatched. The CDR3 extends over 15 amino acids. The germline V gene encodes CDR1 MGHRA and CDR2 YSYEKL. The CDR3 sequence: CASSHADRESDTQYF. For the CDR3, the DNA is TGCGCCAGCAGCCACGCCGACAGGGAATCAGATACGCAGTATTTT.